This T cell receptor (beta chain) was profiled in a study of blood T cell repertoires in COVID-19. Overall study context: Samples taken during acute and convalescent COVID-19 were collected in the United States, Italy and Spain. T cells, B-cell-depleted T cells, or PBMCs provided the cDNA or gDNA that served as material.

CDR1 is SGHAT and CDR2 is FQNNGV in the germline V gene. J gave up 6 bases and V 6 bases, and 7 bases lay outside the gene matches. CDR3 size: 14 residues. Measured with immunoSEQ multiplex PCR; TCRdb has only the in-frame clones, and not every one. The sample records about 44,000 clones, about nine tenths being singletons. The V call is TRBV11-2, the J call TRBJ2-1; 8 nucleotides align to TRBD2. Sequenced input: peripheral blood. The sequence came from a man between 65 and 85 years old with active COVID-19. The CDR3 coding sequence is TGTGCCAGCAGGAAGCGGGGGCCCCTCAATGAGCAGTTCTTC. This gives the protein CASRKRGPLNEQFF.